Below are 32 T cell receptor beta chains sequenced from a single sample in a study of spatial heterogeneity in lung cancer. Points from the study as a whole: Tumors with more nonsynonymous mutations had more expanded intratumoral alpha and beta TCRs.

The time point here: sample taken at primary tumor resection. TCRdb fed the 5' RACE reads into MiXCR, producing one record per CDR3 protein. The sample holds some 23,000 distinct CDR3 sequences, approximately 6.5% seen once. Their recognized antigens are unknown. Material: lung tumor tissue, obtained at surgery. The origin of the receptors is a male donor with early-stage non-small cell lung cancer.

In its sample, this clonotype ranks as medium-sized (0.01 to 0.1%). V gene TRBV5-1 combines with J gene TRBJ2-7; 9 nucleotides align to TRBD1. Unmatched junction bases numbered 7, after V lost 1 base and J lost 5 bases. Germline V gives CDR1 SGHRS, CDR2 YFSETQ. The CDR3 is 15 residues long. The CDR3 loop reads CASSLLQGAHNEQYF. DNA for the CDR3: TGCGCCAGCAGCTTGCTACAGGGGGCGCATAACGAGCAGTACTTC.

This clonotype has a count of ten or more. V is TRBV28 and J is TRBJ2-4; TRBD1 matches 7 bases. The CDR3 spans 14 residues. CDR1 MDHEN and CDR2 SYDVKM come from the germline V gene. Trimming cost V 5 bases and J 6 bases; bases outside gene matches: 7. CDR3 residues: CASSDRALLNIQYF. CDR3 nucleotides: TGTGCCAGCAGTGACAGGGCCTTACTAAACATTCAGTACTTC.

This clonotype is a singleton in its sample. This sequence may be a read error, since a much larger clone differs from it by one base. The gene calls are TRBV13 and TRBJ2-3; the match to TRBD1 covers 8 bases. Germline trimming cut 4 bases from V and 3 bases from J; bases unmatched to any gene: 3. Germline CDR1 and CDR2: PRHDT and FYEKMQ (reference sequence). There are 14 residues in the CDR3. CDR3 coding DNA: TGTGCCAGCAGCTCCGGACAGGGAACAGATACGCAGTATTTT. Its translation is CASSSGQGTDTQYF.

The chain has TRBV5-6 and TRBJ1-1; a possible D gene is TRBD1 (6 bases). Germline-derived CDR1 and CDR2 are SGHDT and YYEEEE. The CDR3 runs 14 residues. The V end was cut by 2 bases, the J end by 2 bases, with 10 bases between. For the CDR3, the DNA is TGTGCCAGCAGCTTCGGGGGGCAAAACACTGAAGCTTTCTTT. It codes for CASSFGGQNTEAFF.

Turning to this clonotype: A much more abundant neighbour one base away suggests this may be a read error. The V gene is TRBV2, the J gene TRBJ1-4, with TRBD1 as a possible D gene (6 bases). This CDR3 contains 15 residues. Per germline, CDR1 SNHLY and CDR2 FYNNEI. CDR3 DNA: TGTGCCAGCAAAGGACAGATATCGCCGTACGAAACACTGTTTTTT. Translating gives CASKGQISPYETLFF. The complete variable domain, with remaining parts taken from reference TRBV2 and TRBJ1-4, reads EPEVTQTPSHQVTQMGQEVILRCVPISNHLYFYWYRQILGQKVEFLVSFYNNEISEKSEIFDDQFSVERPDGSNFTLKIRSTKLEDSAMYFCASKGQISPYETLFFGSGTQLSVL.

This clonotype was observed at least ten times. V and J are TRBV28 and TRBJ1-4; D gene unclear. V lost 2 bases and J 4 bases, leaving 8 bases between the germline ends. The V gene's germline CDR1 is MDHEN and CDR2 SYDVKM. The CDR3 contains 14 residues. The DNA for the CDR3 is TGTGCCAGCAGTTTAGGCGGGGATAATGAAAAACTGTTTTTT. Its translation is CASSLGGDNEKLFF.

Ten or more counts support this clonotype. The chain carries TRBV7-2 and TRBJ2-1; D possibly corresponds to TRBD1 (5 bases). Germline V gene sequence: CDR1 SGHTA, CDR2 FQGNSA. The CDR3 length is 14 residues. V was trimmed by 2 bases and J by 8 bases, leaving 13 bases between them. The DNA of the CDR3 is TGTGCCAGCAGCTTACAGGGTATGATCGATGAGCAGTTCTTC. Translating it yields CASSLQGMIDEQFF.

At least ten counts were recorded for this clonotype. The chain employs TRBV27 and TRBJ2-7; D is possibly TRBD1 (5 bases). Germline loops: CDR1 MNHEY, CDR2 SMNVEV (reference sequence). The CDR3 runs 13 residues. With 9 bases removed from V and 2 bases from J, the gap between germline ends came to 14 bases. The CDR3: CASRGAGTYEQYF. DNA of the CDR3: TGTGCCAGTAGGGGTGCAGGGACCTACGAGCAGTACTTC.

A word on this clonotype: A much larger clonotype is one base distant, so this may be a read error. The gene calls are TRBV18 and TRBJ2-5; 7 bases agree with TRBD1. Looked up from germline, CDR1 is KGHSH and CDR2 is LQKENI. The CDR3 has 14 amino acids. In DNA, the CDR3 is TGTGCCAGCTCAGACAGGGCCGACCAAGAGACCCAGCACTTC. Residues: CASSDRADQETQHF.

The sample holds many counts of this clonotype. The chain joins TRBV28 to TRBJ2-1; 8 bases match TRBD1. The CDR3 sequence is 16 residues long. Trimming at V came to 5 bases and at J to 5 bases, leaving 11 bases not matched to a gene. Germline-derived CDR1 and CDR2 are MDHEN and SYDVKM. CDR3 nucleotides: TGTGCCAGCAGTCCACTCGATGGACAGGGCAACAATGAGCAGTTCTTC. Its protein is CASSPLDGQGNNEQFF.

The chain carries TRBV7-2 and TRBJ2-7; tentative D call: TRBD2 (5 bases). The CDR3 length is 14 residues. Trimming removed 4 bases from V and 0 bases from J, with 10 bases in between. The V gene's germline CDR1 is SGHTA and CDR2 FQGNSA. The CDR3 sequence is CASSSIGLSYEQYF. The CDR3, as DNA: TGTGCCAGCAGCTCAATCGGACTCTCCTACGAGCAGTACTTC.

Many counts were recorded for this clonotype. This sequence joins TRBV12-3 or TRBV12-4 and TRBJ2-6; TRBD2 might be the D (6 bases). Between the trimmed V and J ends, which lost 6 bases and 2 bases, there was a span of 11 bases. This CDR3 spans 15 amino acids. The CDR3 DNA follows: TGTGCCAGCAGGCGGACTACTACTGGGGCCAACGTCCTGACTTTC. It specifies CASRRTTTGANVLTF.

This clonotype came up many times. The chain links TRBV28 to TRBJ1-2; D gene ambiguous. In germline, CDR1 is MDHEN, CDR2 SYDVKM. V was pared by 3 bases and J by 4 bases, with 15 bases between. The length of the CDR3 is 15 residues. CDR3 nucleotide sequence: TGTGCCAGCAGTTTGAACTGGGATTGGCCCTATGGCTACACCTTC. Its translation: CASSLNWDWPYGYTF.

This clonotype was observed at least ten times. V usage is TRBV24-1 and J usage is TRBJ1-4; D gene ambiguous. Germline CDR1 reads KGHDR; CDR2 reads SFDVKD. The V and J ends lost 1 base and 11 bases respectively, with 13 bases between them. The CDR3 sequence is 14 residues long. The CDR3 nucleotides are TGTGCCACCAGTGATTTTCTTTCGGGCGGCAAACTGTTTTTT. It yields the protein CATSDFLSGGKLFF.

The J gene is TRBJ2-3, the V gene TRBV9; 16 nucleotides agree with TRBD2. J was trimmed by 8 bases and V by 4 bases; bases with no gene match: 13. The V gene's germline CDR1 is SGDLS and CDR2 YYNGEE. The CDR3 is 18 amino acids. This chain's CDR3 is CASSPNLQGLAGGGTQYF. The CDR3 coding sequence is TGTGCCAGCAGCCCCAATCTTCAGGGACTAGCGGGAGGGGGTACGCAGTATTTT.

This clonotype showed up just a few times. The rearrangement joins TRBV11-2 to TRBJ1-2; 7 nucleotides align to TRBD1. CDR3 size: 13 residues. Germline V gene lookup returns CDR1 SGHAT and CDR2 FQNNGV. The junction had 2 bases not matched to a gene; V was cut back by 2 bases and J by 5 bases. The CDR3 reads CASSLTGEYGYTF. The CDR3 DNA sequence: TGTGCCAGCAGCTTAACAGGGGAGTATGGCTACACCTTC.

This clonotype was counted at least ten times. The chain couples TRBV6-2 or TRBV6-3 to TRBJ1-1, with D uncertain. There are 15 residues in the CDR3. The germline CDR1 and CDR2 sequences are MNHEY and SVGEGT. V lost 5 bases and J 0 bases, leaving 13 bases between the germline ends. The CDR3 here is CASSERDNLNTEAFF. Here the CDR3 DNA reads TGTGCCAGCAGTGAACGGGATAACCTGAACACTGAAGCTTTCTTT.

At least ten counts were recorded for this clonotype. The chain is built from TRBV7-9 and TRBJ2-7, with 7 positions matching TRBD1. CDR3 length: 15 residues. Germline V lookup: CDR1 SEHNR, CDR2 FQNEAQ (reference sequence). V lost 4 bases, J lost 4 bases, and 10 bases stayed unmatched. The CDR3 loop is CASSSQGTLSYEQYF. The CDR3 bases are TGTGCCAGCAGCTCACAGGGGACATTATCTTACGAGCAGTACTTC.

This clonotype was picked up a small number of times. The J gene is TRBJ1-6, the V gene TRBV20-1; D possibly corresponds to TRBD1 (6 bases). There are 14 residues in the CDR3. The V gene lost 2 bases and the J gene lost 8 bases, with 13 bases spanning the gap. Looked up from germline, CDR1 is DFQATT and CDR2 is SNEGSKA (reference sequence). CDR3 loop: CSARMPDSYSPLHF. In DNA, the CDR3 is TGCAGTGCTAGAATGCCGGACAGTTATTCACCCCTCCACTTT.

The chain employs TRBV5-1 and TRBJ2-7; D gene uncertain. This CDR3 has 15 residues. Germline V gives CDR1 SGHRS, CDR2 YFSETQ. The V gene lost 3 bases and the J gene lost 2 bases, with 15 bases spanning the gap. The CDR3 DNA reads TGCGCCAGCAGCTCCGGACGGTCGACCGCCTACGAGCAGTACTTC. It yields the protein CASSSGRSTAYEQYF.

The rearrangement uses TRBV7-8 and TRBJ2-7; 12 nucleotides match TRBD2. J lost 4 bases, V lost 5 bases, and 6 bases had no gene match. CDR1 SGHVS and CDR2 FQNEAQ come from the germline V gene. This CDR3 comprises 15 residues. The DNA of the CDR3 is TGTGCCAGCAGCCTCCGGACTAGCGGGATTTACGAGCAGTACTTC. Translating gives CASSLRTSGIYEQYF. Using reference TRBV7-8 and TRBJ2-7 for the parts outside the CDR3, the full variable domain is GAGVSQSPRYKVAKRGQDVALRCDPISGHVSLFWYQQALGQGPEFLTYFQNEAQLDKSGLPSDRFFAERPEGSVSTLKIQRTQQEDSAVYLCASSLRTSGIYEQYFGPGTRLTVT.

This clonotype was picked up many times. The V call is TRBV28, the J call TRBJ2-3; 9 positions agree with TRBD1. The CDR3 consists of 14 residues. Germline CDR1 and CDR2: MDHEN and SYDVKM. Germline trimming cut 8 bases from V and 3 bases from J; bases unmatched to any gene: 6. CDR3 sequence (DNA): TGTGCCAGCCTCCGTGACAGGGGGACAGATACGCAGTATTTT. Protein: CASLRDRGTDTQYF.

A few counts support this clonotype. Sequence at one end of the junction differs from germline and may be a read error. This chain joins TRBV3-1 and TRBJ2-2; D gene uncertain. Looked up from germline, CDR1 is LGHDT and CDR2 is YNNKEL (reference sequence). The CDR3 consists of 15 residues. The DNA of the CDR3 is TGTGTCAGCAGACCGACTGACTTGGGCACCGGGGAGCTGTTTTTT. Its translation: CVSRPTDLGTGELFF.

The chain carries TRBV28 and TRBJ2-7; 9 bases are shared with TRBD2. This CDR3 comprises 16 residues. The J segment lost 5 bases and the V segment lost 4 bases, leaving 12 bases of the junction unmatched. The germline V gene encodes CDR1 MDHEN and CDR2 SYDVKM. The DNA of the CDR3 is TGTGCCAGCAGTTCCCCCTACGCGGGGGGGCCCCACGAGCAGTACTTC. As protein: CASSSPYAGGPHEQYF.

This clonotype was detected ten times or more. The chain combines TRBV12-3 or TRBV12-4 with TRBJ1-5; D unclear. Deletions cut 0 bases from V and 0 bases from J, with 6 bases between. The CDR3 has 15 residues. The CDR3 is CASSLASHSNQPQHF. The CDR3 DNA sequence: TGTGCCAGCAGTTTAGCCTCACATAGCAATCAGCCCCAGCATTTT.

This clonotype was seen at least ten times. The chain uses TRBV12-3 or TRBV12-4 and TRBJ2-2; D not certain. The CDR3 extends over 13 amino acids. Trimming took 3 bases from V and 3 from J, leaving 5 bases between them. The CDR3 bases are TGTGCCAGCAGTTTGGAGTACACCGGGGAGCTGTTTTTT. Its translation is CASSLEYTGELFF.

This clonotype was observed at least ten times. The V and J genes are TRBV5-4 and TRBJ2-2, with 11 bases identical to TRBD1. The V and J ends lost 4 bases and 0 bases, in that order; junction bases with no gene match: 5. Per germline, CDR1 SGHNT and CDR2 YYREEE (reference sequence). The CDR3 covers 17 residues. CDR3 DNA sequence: TGTGCCAGCAGCCTGCCGGGACAGGGGGCGAACACCGGGGAGCTGTTTTTT. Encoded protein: CASSLPGQGANTGELFF. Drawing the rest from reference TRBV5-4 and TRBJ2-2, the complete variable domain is ETGVTQSPTHLIKTRGQQVTLRCSSQSGHNTVSWYQQALGQGPQFIFQYYREEENGRGNFPPRFSGLQFPNYSSELNVNALELDDSALYLCASSLPGQGANTGELFFGEGSRLTVL.

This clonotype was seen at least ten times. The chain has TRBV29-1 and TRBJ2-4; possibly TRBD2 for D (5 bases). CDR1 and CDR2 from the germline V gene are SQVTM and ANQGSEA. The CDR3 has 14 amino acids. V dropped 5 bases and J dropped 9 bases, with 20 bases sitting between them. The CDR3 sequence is CSVRPASGSGIQYF. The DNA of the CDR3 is TGCAGCGTTCGCCCCGCTTCGGGGTCGGGCATTCAGTACTTC.

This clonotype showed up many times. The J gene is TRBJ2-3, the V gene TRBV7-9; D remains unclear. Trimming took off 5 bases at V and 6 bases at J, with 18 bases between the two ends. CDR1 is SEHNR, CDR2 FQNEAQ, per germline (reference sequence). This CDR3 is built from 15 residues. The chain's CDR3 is CASSITPSRGDTQYF. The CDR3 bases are TGTGCCAGCAGCATTACTCCCTCGCGAGGCGATACGCAGTATTTT.

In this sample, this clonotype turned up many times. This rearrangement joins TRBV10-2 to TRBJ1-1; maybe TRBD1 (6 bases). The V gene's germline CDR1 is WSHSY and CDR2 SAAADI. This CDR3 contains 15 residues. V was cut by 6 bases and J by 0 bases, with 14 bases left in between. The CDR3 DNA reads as TGCGCCAGCAGCCTCGCAGGGGCGTTGAACACTGAAGCTTTCTTT. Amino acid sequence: CASSLAGALNTEAFF.

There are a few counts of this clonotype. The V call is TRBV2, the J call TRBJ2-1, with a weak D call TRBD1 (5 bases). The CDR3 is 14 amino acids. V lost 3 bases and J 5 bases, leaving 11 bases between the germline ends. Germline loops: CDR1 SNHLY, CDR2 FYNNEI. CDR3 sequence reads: CASSDSDTHNEQFF. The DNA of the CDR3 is TGTGCCAGCAGTGATTCGGACACCCACAATGAGCAGTTCTTC. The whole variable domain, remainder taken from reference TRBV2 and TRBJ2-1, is EPEVTQTPSHQVTQMGQEVILRCVPISNHLYFYWYRQILGQKVEFLVSFYNNEISEKSEIFDDQFSVERPDGSNFTLKIRSTKLEDSAMYFCASSDSDTHNEQFFGPGTRLTVL.

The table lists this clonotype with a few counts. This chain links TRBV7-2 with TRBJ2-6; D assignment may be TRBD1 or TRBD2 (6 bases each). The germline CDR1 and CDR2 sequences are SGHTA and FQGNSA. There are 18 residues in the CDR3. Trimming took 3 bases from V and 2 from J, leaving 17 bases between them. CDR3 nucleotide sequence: TGTGCCAGCAGCTTGTATTTCTTGGGGGGCGCTGGGGCCAACGTCCTGACTTTC. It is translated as CASSLYFLGGAGANVLTF.